The text below deals with one T cell receptor beta chain. Its antigen remains unidentified. There are no base qualities to consult, and no much larger clone falls within one base. Using the deep immunoSEQ assay, TCR CDR3 regions were amplified from genomic DNA by multiplex PCR. Extracted genomic DNA from each cell subset was spread evenly across all wells of several immunoSEQ 96-well plates, with each plate serving as a replicate. Each replicate PCR for unsorted PBMC received roughly 0.3 ug genomic DNA, equal to about 30,000 T cell genomes. Genomic DNA from unsorted PBMC was sequenced over ten immunoSEQ deep assay plates. The purified libraries were quantified using a Qubit 3.0 fluorometer, sized with a Bioanalyzer 2100, and then quantified again using the KAPA Library Quantification kit. A separate single-read 150-cycle Illumina NextSeq 550 flow cell was used to sequence each immunoSEQ 96-well plate. Turning to the authors' computational methods: Because only junctional sequences without quality scores were contained in the immunoSEQ output, filtering matching that applied to full-length reads could not be performed. To assign V/J genes and CDR3, sequences were annotated against IMGT germline references using PyIR, a Python wrapper for IgBLAST v1.9. Any read was removed if the V/J assignment was weak (E-value above 1e-6), the CDR3 was missing, or the read contained stop codons, out-of-frame junctions, or ambiguous translated residues. A V3J clonotype was defined by an identical inferred V gene, J gene, and CDR3 amino acid sequence. Percentage overlap between repertoires was calculated by dividing the number of shared unique clonotypes by the size of the smaller repertoire. Repertoire richness was assessed with RTK rarefaction, the Chao1 estimator, and Recon v2.1 estimates of unobserved clonotypes. This immuneACCESS table, as held by TCRdb, lists in-frame sequences with V and J called but not all clones. Of the missing ones, under half trace to an unresolved V gene in checked studies; the others have no known cause. V and J calls plus clone size are reproduced from that table; the DNA served to infer D and trimming. The sample includes about 500,000 clones, with around 77% observed a single time. The top ten clones comprise about 11% of the sample.

The sample originates from a study of shared clonotypes between healthy human individuals (dated by TCRdb to 2020 to 2022). As for the study more broadly: A few men and two women, aged 18 to 49 years, made up the cohort. To estimate repertoire size and how much clonotypes are shared between individuals, the study performed deep sequencing of blood TCR repertoires from roughly five healthy adults. Libraries were prepared and TCR repertoires were sequenced by different laboratories using diverse techniques, in order to increase sequencing depth and limit assay-specific biases. Between about 0.94 and 8.9 billion PBMCs per donor were obtained by leukapheresis. Paper-wide results and their limitations: Pairwise subsampling indicated that sequencing depth was expected to affect the degree of clonotype sharing among donors. Because the study included a small number of donors, the genetic and exposure-history diversity represented was limited. Only blood was sampled, and tissue TCR repertoires likely differ from those in blood.

Healthy HIV-negative adults with no recently reported acute infections or vaccinations were included as donors. Every donor was a Caucasian adult living in Nashville, Tennessee, USA. For unsorted samples, 90 million or so PBMCs were counted, and genomic DNA was extracted using the QIAamp DNA Blood Mini kit. After blood collection by leukapheresis, PBMCs were isolated using Ficoll-Histopaque density gradient centrifugation and then cryopreserved in the vapor phase of liquid nitrogen. Inclusive of the bounding cysteine and phenylalanine, the CDR3 is 15 residues long. CDR3 DNA is the only sequence kept; it has 45 bases, read in frame from the first base. The germline V gene (reference sequence) specifies GTSNPN as CDR1 and SVGIG as CDR2. The junction carries 18 bases between V and J, which are trimmed by 4 bases and 6 bases respectively.

The chain employs TRBV30 and TRBJ2-2; TRBD1 is possibly the D segment (6 matching bases). The sequenced sample consisted of PBMCs. The TCR originated in a woman aged 40-49 years in good health. Some clones in this sample may be carry-over from other donors' samples. The CDR3 protein is CAWNKKYRAPGELFF. Read as DNA, the sequence is TGTGCCTGGAATAAGAAATACAGGGCTCCCGGGGAGCTGTTTTTT.